This passage covers 25 T cell receptor beta chains from one sample sequenced in a study of sequential checkpoint blockade in melanoma. The repertoire was sequenced with immunoSEQ multiplex PCR; TCRdb's copy has only in-frame clones and lacks some. This table holds about 2,700 clones, roughly a fifth found once. Documented treatment: randomized to nivolumab then ipilimumab (arm A) or the reverse (arm B). Material: tumor tissue (inferred from file names), obtained from a patient given nivolumab and ipilimumab in sequence. All receptors come from a human patient with melanoma. Some clones in this sample may be carry-over from other donors' samples.

This clone was found a few times. J is TRBJ2-1 and V is TRBV7-7; TRBD2 agrees at 12 bases. The CDR3 spans 19 residues. CDR1 and CDR2 (germline): SSHAT, FNYEAQ (reference sequence). Trimming at V came to 4 bases and at J to 8 bases, leaving 18 bases not matched to a gene. The CDR3 DNA reads TGTGCCAGCAGCTCCCCGGGACAGGGATGGCTAGCGGGGGGGTATGAGCAGTTCTTC. Its protein product is CASSSPGQGWLAGGYEQFF. The entire variable domain, with the rest obtained from reference TRBV7-7 and TRBJ2-1, is as follows: GAGVSQSPRYKVTKRGQDVTLRCDPISSHATLYWYQQALGQGPEFLTYFNYEAQPDKSGLPSDRFSAERPEGSISTLTIQRTEQRDSAMYRCASSSPGQGWLAGGYEQFFGPGTRLTVL.

This clone was seen a few times. The J gene is TRBJ2-1, the V gene TRBV6-8; 8 positions match TRBD1. The CDR3 sequence is 16 residues long. CDR1 MNHGY and CDR2 SAAAGT come from the germline V gene. Losses at the gene ends were 4 bases for V and 7 bases for J; bases not matched to a gene: 12. The CDR3 loop is CASSLSAGGDGNEQFF. Here the CDR3 DNA reads TGTGCCAGCAGTTTATCGGCAGGGGGCGATGGAAATGAGCAGTTCTTC.

This clone was counted between two and nine times. The chain joins TRBV6-8 to TRBJ1-6; D remains ambiguous. Germline lookup yields CDR1 MNHGY and CDR2 SAAAGT. The CDR3 is 14 amino acids. V was clipped by 4 bases and J by 6 bases, with 10 bases between them. The CDR3 DNA reads TGTGCCAGCAGTTTAGGACGTTTTAATTCACCCCTCCACTTT. Its protein product is CASSLGRFNSPLHF.

In this sample, this clone turned up many times. The V gene is TRBV6-8, the J gene TRBJ2-7; possible D gene TRBD1, 6 bases. The CDR3 contains 16 residues. Germline assignment: CDR1 MNHGY and CDR2 SAAAGT. V was pared by 0 bases and J by 2 bases, with 14 bases between. For the CDR3, the DNA is TGTGCCAGCAGTTACTCCTCAGGGGAGAAGACCTACGAGCAGTACTTC. Its protein product is CASSYSSGEKTYEQYF.

The chain joins TRBV11-3 to TRBJ2-7; a weak D match, TRBD1 (6 bases). The V gene's germline CDR1 is SGHNT and CDR2 YENEEA. This CDR3 has 14 amino acids. V lost 4 bases, J lost 2 bases, and 12 bases lay in between. The CDR3 loop is CASSSGHKAYEQYF. The CDR3 bases are TGTGCCAGCAGCTCGGGACACAAAGCCTACGAGCAGTACTTC.

CDR3 amino acids: CASSPQETGGRSVDTEAFF. The DNA of the CDR3 is TGTGCCAGCTCACCACAGGAGACAGGGGGCCGGAGTGTGGACACTGAAGCTTTCTTT. V usage is TRBV18 and J usage is TRBJ1-1; 10 nucleotides line up with TRBD1. Losses at the gene ends were 1 base for V and 3 bases for J; bases not matched to a gene: 14. CDR1 is KGHSH, CDR2 LQKENI, per germline. The length of the CDR3 is 19 residues.

By share, this clone ranks as medium-sized. The CDR3 sequence: CASALSRDTGELFF. The CDR3, as DNA: TGTGCCAGCGCACTATCTAGGGACACCGGGGAGCTGTTTTTT. This chain connects TRBV11-3 to TRBJ2-2; no definite D call. This CDR3 is built from 14 residues. Trimming took 8 bases from V and 3 from J, leaving 13 bases between them. The germline gives CDR1 SGHNT, CDR2 YENEEA.

The chain couples TRBV19 to TRBJ1-1; 8 nucleotides agree with TRBD1. The CDR3 consists of 17 residues. Trimming cost V 3 bases and J 6 bases; bases outside gene matches: 15. Germline CDR1 and CDR2: LNHDA and SQIVND (reference sequence). The CDR3 here is CASSMGTDRARRSEAFF. In nucleotides, the CDR3 is TGTGCCAGTAGTATGGGGACGGACAGGGCCCGGAGGTCTGAAGCTTTCTTT.

This clone was counted ten times or more. The chain couples TRBV9 to TRBJ2-5; D is uncertain. The CDR3 runs to 16 residues. V lost 0 bases and J 4 bases, leaving 16 bases between the germline ends. The V gene's germline CDR1 is SGDLS and CDR2 YYNGEE. CDR3 bases: TGTGCCAGCAGCGTAGAAGGGCGGCACTTGGGAGAGACCCAGTACTTC. As protein: CASSVEGRHLGETQYF.

The chain couples TRBV14 to TRBJ2-1; TRBD2 aligns across 12 bases. CDR1 and CDR2 from the germline V gene are SGHDN and FVKESK. The V gene end was trimmed by 4 bases and the J gene end by 0 bases; junction bases not matched to a gene: 10. The CDR3 runs to 19 residues. This CDR3 reads CASSLRLAGAPFSYNEQFF. CDR3 DNA: TGTGCCAGCAGCCTCCGACTAGCGGGGGCTCCTTTCTCCTACAATGAGCAGTTCTTC.

V is TRBV15 and J is TRBJ1-5, with 11 positions matching TRBD1. Trimming removed 6 bases from V and 6 bases from J; junction bases left unmatched: 7. CDR3 size: 15 residues. CDR1 is LNHNV and CDR2 is YYDKDF in the germline V gene (reference sequence). As DNA, the CDR3 is TGTGCCACCAGTCCACCGGGACAGGGGGGTCAGCCCCAGCATTTT. It yields the protein CATSPPGQGGQPQHF.

This clone was recorded a few times. Germline and junction disagree at one end, which may indicate a read error. This sequence joins TRBV5-1 and TRBJ1-1, with D unclear. This CDR3 comprises 14 residues. Germline values: CDR1 SGHRS, CDR2 YFSETQ. CDR3 region: CASSPTTLNAEAFF. DNA of the CDR3: TGCGCCAGCAGCCCCACTACCCTGAACGCTGAAGCTTTCTTT.

In its sample, this clone was seen a few times. The rearrangement links TRBV6-8 to TRBJ1-3; the D is unclear. CDR3 length: 13 amino acids. V lost 9 bases and J 4 bases, leaving 13 bases between the germline ends. CDR1 is MNHGY, CDR2 SAAAGT, per germline. The DNA of the CDR3 is TGTGCCAGTACAATGACAAGAGGAAACACCATATATTTT. Protein product: CASTMTRGNTIYF.

This clone was seen repeatedly, ten times or more. The chain links TRBV12-2 to TRBJ2-5. TRBV12-2 is a pseudogene segment. The CDR3 has 14 amino acids. This chain's CDR3 is CALTGAGRSGTQYF. DNA for the CDR3: TGTGCCCTAACGGGGGCAGGGCGGTCCGGGACCCAGTACTTC.

The CDR3 nucleotides read TGCGCCAGCAGCGGGACAGGGGTTAGCTATGGCTACACCTTC. This codes for CASSGTGVSYGYTF. The J gene is TRBJ1-2, the V gene TRBV5-1; TRBD1 matches 10 bases. V was clipped by 4 bases and J by 4 bases; unmatched bases: 4. This CDR3 contains 14 residues. CDR1 SGHRS and CDR2 YFSETQ come from the germline V gene. Using reference TRBV5-1 and TRBJ1-2 for the parts outside the CDR3, the full variable domain is KAGVTQTPRYLIKTRGQQVTLSCSPISGHRSVSWYQQTPGQGLQFLFEYFSETQRNKGNFPGRFSGRQFSNSRSEMNVSTLELGDSALYLCASSGTGVSYGYTFGSGTRLTVV.

This clone was detected ten times or more. The chain employs TRBV11-3 and TRBJ1-2, with 7 positions matching TRBD1. V lost 1 base to trimming and J lost 4 bases; unmatched junction nucleotides: 9. Germline V gene data show CDR1 as SGHNT and CDR2 as YENEEA. The CDR3 length is 16 residues. In DNA, the CDR3 is TGTGCCAGCAGCTTAGTGGGAGGGGGCTCACTCTATGGCTACACCTTC. Its protein is CASSLVGGGSLYGYTF.

This clone was seen a few times. The gene calls are TRBV4-1 and TRBJ1-1; no definite D call. The germline V and J ends were trimmed by 4 bases and 11 bases, with 20 bases remaining between them. Germline V gives CDR1 MGHRA, CDR2 YSYEKL. The CDR3 contains 14 residues. The CDR3 here is CASSPRPEYLSAFF. CDR3 sequence (DNA): TGCGCCAGCAGCCCCAGGCCAGAATATCTTTCGGCTTTCTTT.

This clone turned up a few times. The V and J genes are TRBV10-3 and TRBJ2-7; possibly TRBD1 or TRBD2 for D (5 bases each). Trimming removed 2 bases from V and 2 bases from J, with 10 bases in between. CDR1 is ENHRY and CDR2 is SYGVKD in the germline V gene. This CDR3 is built from 14 residues. The DNA for the CDR3 is TGTGCCATCAGTGAGCGGGGCCTAACCTACGAGCAGTACTTC. It is translated as CAISERGLTYEQYF.

This clone was counted many times. V usage is TRBV23-1 and J usage is TRBJ2-2; 8 nucleotides agree with TRBD2. TRBV23-1 is recorded as an ORF, its role being uncertain. Trimming took 6 bases from V and 4 from J; bases not matched to a gene: 13. The CDR3 length is 17 residues. This CDR3 is CASSQRMAGGGTGELFF. The CDR3 DNA follows: TGCGCCAGCAGCCAACGGATGGCGGGGGGTGGCACCGGGGAGCTGTTTTTT.

V gene TRBV5-1 combines with J gene TRBJ1-2; TRBD1 agrees at 7 bases. Germline V lookup: CDR1 SGHRS, CDR2 YFSETQ. CDR3 size: 15 residues. V was pared by 1 base and J by 7 bases, with 10 bases of the junction left unmatched. The CDR3 coding sequence is TGCGCCAGCAGCTTGACCTCGACAGGGATGGGTGGCTACACCTTC. Protein sequence: CASSLTSTGMGGYTF.

With regard to this clone: A read error may produce the germline difference seen at one junction end. The genes are TRBV14 and TRBJ1-2; no clear D gene. The CDR3 consists of 11 residues. Germline V gene sequence: CDR1 SGHDN, CDR2 FVKESK. The CDR3: CASSQGPAQAF. CDR3 sequence (DNA): TGTGCCAGCAGCCAAGGTCCCGCCCAGGCCTTC.

This rearrangement joins TRBV25-1 to TRBJ1-2; D remains ambiguous. V was pared by 0 bases and J by 7 bases, with 9 bases between. The CDR3 extends over 13 amino acids. CDR1 MGHDK and CDR2 SYGVNS come from the germline V gene. CDR3 DNA: TGTGCCAGCAGTGAATATCGTACGGGTGGCTACACCTTC. This codes for CASSEYRTGGYTF.

By share, this clone counts as medium-sized (0.01 to 0.1%). Sequence at one end of the junction differs from germline and may be a read error. The chain links TRBV6-8 to TRBJ2-1, with D perhaps TRBD1 or TRBD2 (6 bases each). This CDR3 has 15 residues. The V gene's germline CDR1 is MNHGY and CDR2 SAAAGT. DNA for the CDR3: TGTGCCAGCAGTGACTCTGCGGGGACAAGCGGTGAGCAGTTCTTC. Amino acid sequence: CASSDSAGTSGEQFF.

The sample holds many counts of this clone. This sequence joins TRBV11-3 and TRBJ2-5; tentatively, D is TRBD2 (6 bases). Germline CDR1 reads SGHNT; CDR2 reads YENEEA. Deletions cut 3 bases from V and 2 bases from J, with 16 bases between. The CDR3 length is 16 residues. This CDR3 is CASSLVKRARQETQYF. CDR3 coding DNA: TGTGCCAGCAGCTTGGTCAAGCGGGCACGGCAAGAGACCCAGTACTTC.

This clone occurred a few times. The CDR3 DNA is TGTGCCAGCAGCATCCCGGGGGGAGCGGGAGGCGATGAGCAGTTCTTC. This encodes CASSIPGGAGGDEQFF. J is TRBJ2-1 and V is TRBV9, with TRBD2 matching 9 bases. Looked up from germline, CDR1 is SGDLS and CDR2 is YYNGEE. The junction had 13 bases not matched to a gene; V was cut back by 4 bases and J by 8 bases. This CDR3 region has 16 residues.